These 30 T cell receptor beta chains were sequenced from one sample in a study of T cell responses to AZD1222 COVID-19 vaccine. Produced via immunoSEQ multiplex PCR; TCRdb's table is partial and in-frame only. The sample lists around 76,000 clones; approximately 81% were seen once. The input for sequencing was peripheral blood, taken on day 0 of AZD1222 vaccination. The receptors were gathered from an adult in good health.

CDR3 sequence (DNA): TGTGCCAGCACCGCGAGGACAGAAGAACTGTTTTTT. It yields the protein CASTARTEELFF. V gene TRBV6-5 combines with J gene TRBJ1-4; D is possibly TRBD1 (6 bases). V was cut by 7 bases and J by 12 bases, with 15 bases left in between. The CDR3 is 12 residues long. The germline gives CDR1 MNHEY, CDR2 SVGAGI.

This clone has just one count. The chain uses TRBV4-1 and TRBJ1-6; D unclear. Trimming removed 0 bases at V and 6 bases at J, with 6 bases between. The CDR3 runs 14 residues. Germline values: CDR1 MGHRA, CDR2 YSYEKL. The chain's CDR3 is CASSQEGGNSPLHF. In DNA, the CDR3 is TGCGCCAGCAGCCAAGAGGGCGGTAATTCACCCCTCCACTTT.

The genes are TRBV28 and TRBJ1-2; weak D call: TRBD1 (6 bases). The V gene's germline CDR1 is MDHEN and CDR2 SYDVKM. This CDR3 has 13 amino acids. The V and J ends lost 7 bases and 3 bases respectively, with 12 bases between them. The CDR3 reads CASNRWTDYGYTF. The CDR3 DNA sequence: TGTGCCAGCAACCGATGGACAGACTATGGCTACACCTTC.

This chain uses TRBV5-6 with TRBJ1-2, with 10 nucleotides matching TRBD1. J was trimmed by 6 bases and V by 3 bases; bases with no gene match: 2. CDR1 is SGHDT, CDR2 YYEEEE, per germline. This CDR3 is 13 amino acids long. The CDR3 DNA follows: TGTGCCAGCAGCTACGGGACAGGGGATGGCTACACCTTC. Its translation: CASSYGTGDGYTF.

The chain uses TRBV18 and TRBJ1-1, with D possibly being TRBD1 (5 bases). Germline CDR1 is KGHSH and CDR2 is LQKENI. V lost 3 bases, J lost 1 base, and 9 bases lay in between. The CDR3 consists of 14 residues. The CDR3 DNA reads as TGTGCCAGCTCACCCGGACACGGGAACACTGAAGCTTTCTTT. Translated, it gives CASSPGHGNTEAFF.

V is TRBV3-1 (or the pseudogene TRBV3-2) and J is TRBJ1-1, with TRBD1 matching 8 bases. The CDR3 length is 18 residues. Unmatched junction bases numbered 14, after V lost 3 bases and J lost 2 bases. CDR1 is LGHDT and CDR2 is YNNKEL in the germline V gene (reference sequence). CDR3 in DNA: TGTGCCAGCAGCCAGACCTGGGCAGGGGGCAAGATAAACACTGAAGCTTTCTTT. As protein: CASSQTWAGGKINTEAFF.

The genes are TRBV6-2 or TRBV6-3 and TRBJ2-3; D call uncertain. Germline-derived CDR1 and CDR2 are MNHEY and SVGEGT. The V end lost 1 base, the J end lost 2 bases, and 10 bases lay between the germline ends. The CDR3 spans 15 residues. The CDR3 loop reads CASSYWRHTTDTQYF. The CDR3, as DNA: TGTGCCAGCAGTTACTGGCGGCACACCACAGATACGCAGTATTTT.

The CDR3 DNA reads TGTGCCAGCAGCTTGAGGTACGGTGGAGCGCCGGGCAATGAGCAGTTCTTC. This sequence encodes CASSLRYGGAPGNEQFF. The rearrangement uses TRBV5-4 and TRBJ2-1; unclear D gene. The CDR3 consists of 17 residues. Germline loops: CDR1 SGHNT, CDR2 YYREEE (reference sequence). Trimming stripped 1 base from V and 6 bases from J, with 20 bases between.

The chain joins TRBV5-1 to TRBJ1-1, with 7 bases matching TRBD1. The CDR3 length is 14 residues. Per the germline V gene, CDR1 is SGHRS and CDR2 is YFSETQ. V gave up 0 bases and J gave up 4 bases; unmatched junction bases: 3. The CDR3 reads CASSLDAGGTEAFF. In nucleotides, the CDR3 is TGCGCCAGCAGCTTGGATGCAGGGGGCACTGAAGCTTTCTTT.

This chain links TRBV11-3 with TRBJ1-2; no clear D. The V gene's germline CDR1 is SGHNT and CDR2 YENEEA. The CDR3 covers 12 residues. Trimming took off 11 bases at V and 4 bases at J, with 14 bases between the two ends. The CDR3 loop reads CADRPSGYGYTF. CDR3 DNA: TGTGCCGATAGACCTTCAGGCTATGGCTACACCTTC.

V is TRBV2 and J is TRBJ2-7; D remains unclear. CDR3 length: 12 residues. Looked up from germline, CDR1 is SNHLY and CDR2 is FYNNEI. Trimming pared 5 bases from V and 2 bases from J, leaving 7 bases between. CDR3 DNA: TGTGCCAGCAGTTTTGGAACCTACGAGCAGTACTTC. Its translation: CASSFGTYEQYF.

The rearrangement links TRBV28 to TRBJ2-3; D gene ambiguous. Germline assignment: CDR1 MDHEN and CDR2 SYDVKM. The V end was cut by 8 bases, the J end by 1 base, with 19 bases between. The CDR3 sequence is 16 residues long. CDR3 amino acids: CASFDSSVLGTDTQYF. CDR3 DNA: TGTGCCAGCTTTGACTCTTCAGTCCTCGGCACAGATACGCAGTATTTT.

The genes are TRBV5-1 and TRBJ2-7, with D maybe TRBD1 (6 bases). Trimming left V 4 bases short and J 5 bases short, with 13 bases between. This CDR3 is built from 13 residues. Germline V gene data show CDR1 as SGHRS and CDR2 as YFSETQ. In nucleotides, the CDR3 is TGCGCCAGCAGCCAAACAGGGACCCACGAGCAGTACTTC. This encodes CASSQTGTHEQYF.

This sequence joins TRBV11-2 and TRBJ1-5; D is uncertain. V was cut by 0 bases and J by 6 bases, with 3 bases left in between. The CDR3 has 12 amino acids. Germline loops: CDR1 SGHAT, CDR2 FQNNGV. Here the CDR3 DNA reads TGTGCCAGCAGCTTAGAAGGTCAGCCCCAGCATTTT. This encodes CASSLEGQPQHF.

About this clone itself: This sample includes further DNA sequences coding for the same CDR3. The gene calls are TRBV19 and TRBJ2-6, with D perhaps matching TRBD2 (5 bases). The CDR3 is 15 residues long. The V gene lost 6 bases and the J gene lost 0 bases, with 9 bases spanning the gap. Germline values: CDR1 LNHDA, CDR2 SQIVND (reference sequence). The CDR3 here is CASRTGSSGANVLTF. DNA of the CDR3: TGTGCCAGTAGGACGGGGAGCTCTGGGGCCAACGTCCTGACTTTC.

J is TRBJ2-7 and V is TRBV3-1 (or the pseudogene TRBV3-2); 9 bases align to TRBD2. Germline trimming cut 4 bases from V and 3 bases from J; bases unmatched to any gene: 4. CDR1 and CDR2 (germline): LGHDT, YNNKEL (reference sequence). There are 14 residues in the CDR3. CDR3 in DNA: TGTGCCAGCAGCCCCAGCGGGGGGATCTACGAGCAGTACTTC. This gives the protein CASSPSGGIYEQYF.

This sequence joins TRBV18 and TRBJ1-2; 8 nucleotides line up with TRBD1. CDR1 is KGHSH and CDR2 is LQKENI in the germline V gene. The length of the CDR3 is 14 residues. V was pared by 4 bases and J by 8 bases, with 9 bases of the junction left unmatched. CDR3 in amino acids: CASSHNPDRGGYTF. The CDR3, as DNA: TGTGCCAGCTCACACAACCCCGACAGGGGAGGCTACACCTTC.

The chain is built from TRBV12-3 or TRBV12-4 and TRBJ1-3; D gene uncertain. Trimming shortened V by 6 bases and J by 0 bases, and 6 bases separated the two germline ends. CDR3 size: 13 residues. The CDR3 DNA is TGTGCCAGCAGAAGGATCTCTGGAAACACCATATATTTT. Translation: CASRRISGNTIYF.

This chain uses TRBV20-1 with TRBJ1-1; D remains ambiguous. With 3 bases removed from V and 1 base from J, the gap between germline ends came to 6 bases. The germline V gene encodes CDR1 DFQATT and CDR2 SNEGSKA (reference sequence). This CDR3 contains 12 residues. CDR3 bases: TGCAGTGCTAGTGGTGGGAACACTGAAGCTTTCTTT. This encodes CSASGGNTEAFF.

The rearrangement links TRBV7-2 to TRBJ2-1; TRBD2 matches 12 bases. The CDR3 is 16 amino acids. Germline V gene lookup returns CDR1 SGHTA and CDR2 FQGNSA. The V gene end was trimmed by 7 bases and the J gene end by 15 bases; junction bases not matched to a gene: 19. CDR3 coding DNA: TGTGCCAGCACTATGACTAGCGGGGGAGGGTTTAAGAGGCTGTTCTTC. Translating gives CASTMTSGGGFKRLFF. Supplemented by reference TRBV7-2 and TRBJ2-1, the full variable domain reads GAGVSQSPSNKVTEKGKDVELRCDPISGHTALYWYRQSLGQGLEFLIYFQGNSAPDKSGLPSDRFSAERTGGSVSTLTIQRTQQEDSAVYLCASTMTSGGGFKRLFFGPGTRLTVL.

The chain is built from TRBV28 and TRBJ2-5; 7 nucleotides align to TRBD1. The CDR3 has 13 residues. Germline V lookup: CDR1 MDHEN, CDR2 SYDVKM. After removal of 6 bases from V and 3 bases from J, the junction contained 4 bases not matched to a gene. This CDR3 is CASSQGGKETQYF. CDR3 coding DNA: TGTGCCAGCAGCCAAGGGGGCAAAGAGACCCAGTACTTC. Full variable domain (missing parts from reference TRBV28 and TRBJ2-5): DVKVTQSSRYLVKRTGEKVFLECVQDMDHENMFWYRQDPGLGLRLIYFSYDVKMKEKGDIPEGYSVSREKKERFSLILESASTNQTSMYLCASSQGGKETQYFGPGTRLLVL.

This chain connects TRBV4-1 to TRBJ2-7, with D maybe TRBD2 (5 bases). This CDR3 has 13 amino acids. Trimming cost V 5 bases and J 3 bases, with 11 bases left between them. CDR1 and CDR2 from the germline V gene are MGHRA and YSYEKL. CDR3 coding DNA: TGCGCCAGCAGCTCCCCGGGGAACTACGAGCAGTACTTC. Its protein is CASSSPGNYEQYF.

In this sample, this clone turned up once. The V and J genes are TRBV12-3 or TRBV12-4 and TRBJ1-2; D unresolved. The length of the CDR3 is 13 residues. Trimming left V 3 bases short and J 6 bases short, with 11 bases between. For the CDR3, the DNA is TGTGCCAGCAGTTTGGGGATAAGGGATGGCTACACCTTC. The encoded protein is CASSLGIRDGYTF.

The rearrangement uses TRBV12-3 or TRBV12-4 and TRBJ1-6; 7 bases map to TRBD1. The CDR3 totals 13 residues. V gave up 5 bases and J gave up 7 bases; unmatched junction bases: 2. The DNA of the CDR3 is TGTGCCAGCAGTAGACAGGGAAATTCACCCCTCCACTTT. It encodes CASSRQGNSPLHF.

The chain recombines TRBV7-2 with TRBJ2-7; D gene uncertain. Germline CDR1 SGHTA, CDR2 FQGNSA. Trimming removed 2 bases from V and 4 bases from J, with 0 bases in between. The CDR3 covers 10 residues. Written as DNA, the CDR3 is TGTGCCAGCAGCTTATACGAGCAGTACTTC. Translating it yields CASSLYEQYF.

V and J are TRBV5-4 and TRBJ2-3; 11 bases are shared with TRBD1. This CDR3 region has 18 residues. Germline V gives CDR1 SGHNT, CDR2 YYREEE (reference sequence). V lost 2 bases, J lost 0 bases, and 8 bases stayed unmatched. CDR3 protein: CASSFSRTGGYSTDTQYF. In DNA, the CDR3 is TGTGCCAGCAGCTTTTCGAGGACAGGGGGCTATAGCACAGATACGCAGTATTTT.

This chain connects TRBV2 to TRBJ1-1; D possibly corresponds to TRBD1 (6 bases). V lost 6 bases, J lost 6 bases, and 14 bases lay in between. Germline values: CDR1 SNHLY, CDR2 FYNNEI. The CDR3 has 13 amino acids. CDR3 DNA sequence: TGTGCCAGCAGGGCCGGGGAGGGGGCTGAAGCTTTCTTT. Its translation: CASRAGEGAEAFF.

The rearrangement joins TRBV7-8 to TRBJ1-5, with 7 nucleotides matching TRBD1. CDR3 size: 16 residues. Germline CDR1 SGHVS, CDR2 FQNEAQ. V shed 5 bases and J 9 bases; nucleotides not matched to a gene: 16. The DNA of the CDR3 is TGTGCCAGCAGCCTTCGGGACAGATCCTTACCTGGGCCCCAGCATTTT. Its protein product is CASSLRDRSLPGPQHF. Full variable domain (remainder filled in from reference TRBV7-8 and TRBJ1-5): GAGVSQSPRYKVAKRGQDVALRCDPISGHVSLFWYQQALGQGPEFLTYFQNEAQLDKSGLPSDRFFAERPEGSVSTLKIQRTQQEDSAVYLCASSLRDRSLPGPQHFGDGTRLSIL.

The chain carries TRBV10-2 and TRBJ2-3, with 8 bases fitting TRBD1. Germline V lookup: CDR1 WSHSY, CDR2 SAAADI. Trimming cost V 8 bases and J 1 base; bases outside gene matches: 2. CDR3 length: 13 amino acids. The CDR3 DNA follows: TGCGCCAGCGGGGGACAGGGCACAGATACGCAGTATTTT. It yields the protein CASGGQGTDTQYF.

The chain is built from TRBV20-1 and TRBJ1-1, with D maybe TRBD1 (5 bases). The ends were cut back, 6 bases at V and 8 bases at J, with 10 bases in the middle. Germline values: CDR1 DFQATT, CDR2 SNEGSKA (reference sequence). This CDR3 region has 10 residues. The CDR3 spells CSARDREAFF. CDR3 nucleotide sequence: TGCAGTGCCCGGGACCGGGAAGCTTTCTTT.